The table lists the clone carrying this TCR beta chain with many counts. Its specificity is not known. Germline values: CDR1 LGHNA, CDR2 YNFKEQ. Trimming took 0 bases from V and 10 from J, leaving 10 bases between them. The CDR3 is 13 residues long. This sample was taken from a study of neurological immune-mediated disorders. With 10-nucleotide random UMIs included, cDNA was synthesized by 5'RACE. TCRdb re-analysed the 5' RACE reads in MiXCR, keeping a single row per CDR3 protein. The data contain tens of thousands of distinct CDR3 sequences, about a tenth of them singletons. General study findings and limits: The absence of shared CDR3 amino acid sequences among expanded clones across subjects suggests private repertoires in all groups. HTLV-1-associated myelopathy showed the most TCR clonal expansion; multiple sclerosis the least, below healthy controls.

Unsorted libraries came from 2 million PBMCs stored at -80 °C. This chain links TRBV4-2 with TRBJ2-1; perhaps D is TRBD1 or TRBD2 (5 bases each). This TCR came from a middle-aged woman with HTLV-1-associated myelopathy (HAM/TSP). The sample consisted of PBMCs. The CDR3 coding sequence is TGTGCCAGCAGCCAAGATAACCGGGGCGAGCAGTTCTTC. It is translated as CASSQDNRGEQFF.